Included here is one T cell receptor (beta chain) sequence, with context. What it binds is not known. The record originates from a study of Graves' ophthalmopathy and Graves' hyperthyroidism. General study results and limits: Separation of ophthalmopathy from stable hyperthyroidism was achieved by a 13-signature model, at about 90% sensitivity and around 81% specificity.

Researchers turned away patients with other autoimmune diseases, uncontrolled infections, pregnancy or lactation. PBMCs were isolated from a roughly 10 ml sample of fresh peripheral blood. Germline V gives CDR1 ENHRY, CDR2 SYGVKD. This CDR3 is built from 12 residues. Losses at the gene ends were 6 bases for V and 7 bases for J; bases not matched to a gene: 1. For repertoire sequencing, the TCR beta CDR3 regions were amplified from RNA transcripts. An initial RT-PCR round employing HTBI primers preceded a second-round multiplex PCR. TCRdb used MiXCR to reprocess the multiplex PCR reads, holding one entry per CDR3 protein. Of about 660,000 distinct CDR3 sequences listed, under 50% are singletons.

The sequencing sample was made of peripheral blood. The chain employs TRBV10-3 and TRBJ1-2, with 11 bases lining up with TRBD1. This clonotype originated in an adult man with Graves' ophthalmopathy. DNA for the CDR3: TGTGCCATCAGGGGGACAGGGGGTGGCTACACCTTC. Translated: CAIRGTGGGYTF.